The clone carrying this T cell receptor beta chain has a handful of counts. Its antigen is unknown. For TCR beta, libraries came from iRepertoire HTBI primers and Arm-PCR of CDR3 regions. TCRdb processed the multiplex PCR reads anew with MiXCR; each CDR3 protein has one entry. The sample contains approximately 350,000 distinct CDR3 sequences, approximately 15% of which appear only once. Trimming left V 0 bases short and J 2 bases short, with 7 bases between. Germline lookup yields CDR1 GTSNPN and CDR2 SVGIG (reference sequence). CDR3 length: 13 amino acids. Documented time point: newly diagnosed GD, antithyroid drugs for less than 3 months. TCR sequences were obtained from RNA taken from PBMCs. This record belongs to a study of regulatory T cells in long-lasting Graves disease. General observations from the study: Persistent disease showed a preference for TRBV28, TRBJ1-2 and TRBJ2-5.

Another study also made use of these data, one on T cells in Graves' hyperthyroidism and ophthalmopathy. That study reports: Graves' hyperthyroidism was deemed stable absent ophthalmopathy progression within 18 months.

This TCR was sampled from a middle-aged man with Graves disease. This sequence joins TRBV30 and TRBJ1-1; D not resolved. The sequences come from peripheral blood mononuclear cells (PBMCs), collected at new diagnosis, from a patient treated with antithyroid drugs. This chain's CDR3 is CAWSVMKNTEAFF. CDR3 bases: TGTGCCTGGAGTGTAATGAAAAACACTGAAGCTTTCTTT.